Listed below are T cell receptor beta chains from one sample, sequenced in a study of regulatory T cells in long-lasting Graves disease. TCRdb ran MiXCR on the multiplex PCR reads and lists one entry per CDR3 protein. The data contain hundreds of thousands of distinct CDR3 sequences, 15% to 20% of them seen just once; the ten biggest clones take up less than 45%. The material sequenced was peripheral blood mononuclear cells (PBMCs), taken at new diagnosis, from a patient treated with antithyroid drugs. The receptors shown here come from a female donor with Graves disease. CDR3s include the opening cysteine and the closing phenylalanine or tryptophan. A D gene is named only where the DNA matches it firmly. Rows give clone size only sometimes, using once, few, many, or a class for an expanded clone.

TRBD1	many	TRBV28	TRBJ1-1	CASSPYRVAQGGISEAFF	TGTGCCAGCAGTCCTTATCGGGTTGCACAGGGGGGGATTTCAGAAGCTTTCTTT
NA	few	TRBV28	TRBJ2-1	CASSDRNYNEQFF	TGTGCCAGCAGCGACAGGAACTACAATGAGCAGTTCTTC
NA	NA	TRBV3-1	TRBJ2-3	CASSQGPTDTQYF	TGTGCCAGCAGCCAGGGTCCCACAGATACGCAGTATTTT
NA	few	TRBV5-4	TRBJ2-1	CASSTRQSSYNEQFF	TGTGCCAGCAGCACCCGACAGAGCTCCTACAATGAGCAGTTCTTC
NA	few	TRBV24-1	TRBJ2-7	CATSDPTAPGDEQYF	TGTGCCACCAGTGACCCCACCGCGCCGGGCGACGAGCAGTACTTC
NA	NA	TRBV6-1	TRBJ2-3	CASSPGIRTSKDTQYF	TGTGCCAGCAGTCCCGGGATTAGAACTAGTAAAGATACGCAGTATTTT
TRBD2	NA	TRBV28	TRBJ2-2	CASRVAGTNTGELFF	TGTGCCAGCAGGGTAGCGGGAACGAACACCGGGGAGCTGTTTTTT
TRBD2	few	TRBV5-1	TRBJ2-1	CASSLGPGGGRSYNEQFF	TGCGCCAGCAGCTTGGGCCCGGGGGGCGGGAGGTCGTACAATGAGCAGTTCTTC
NA	few	TRBV25-1	TRBJ1-1	CASSGTRAFAF	TGTGCCAGCAGTGGAACCAGGGCATTTGCCTTT
NA	many	TRBV27	TRBJ2-2	CASSLTAAGRGRTGELFF	TGTGCCAGCAGTTTAACGGCGGCGGGCCGGGGGCGCACCGGGGAGCTGTTTTTT
TRBD2	few	TRBV5-6	TRBJ2-2	CASSPLGTSGNTGELFF	TGTGCCAGCAGCCCCCTGGGGACTAGCGGGAACACCGGGGAGCTGTTTTTT
NA	NA	TRBV11-1	TRBJ2-7	CASSPTRPGIEQYF	TGTGCCAGCAGCCCCACCCGGCCGGGGATCGAGCAGTACTTC
NA	NA	TRBV5-4	TRBJ2-4	CASSSTGGIQYF	TGTGCCAGCAGCTCTACGGGTGGCATTCAGTACTTC
TRBD2	many	TRBV2	TRBJ2-1	CASMGTSGESNEQFF	TGTGCCAGCATGGGGACTAGCGGAGAGTCCAATGAGCAGTTCTTC